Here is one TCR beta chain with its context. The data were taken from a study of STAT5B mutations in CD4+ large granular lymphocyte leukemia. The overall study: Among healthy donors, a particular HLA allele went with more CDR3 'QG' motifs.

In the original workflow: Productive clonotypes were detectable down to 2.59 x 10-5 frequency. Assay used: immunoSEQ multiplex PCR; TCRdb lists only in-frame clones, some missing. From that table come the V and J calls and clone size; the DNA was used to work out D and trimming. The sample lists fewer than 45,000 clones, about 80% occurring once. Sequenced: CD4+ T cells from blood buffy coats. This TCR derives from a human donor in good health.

CDR3 coding DNA: TGTGCCAGCAGTCCCCCGGGGGGGACCTACGAGCAGTACTTC. Protein sequence: CASSPPGGTYEQYF. The chain links TRBV28 to TRBJ2-7; TRBD2 matches at 8 bases. This CDR3 region has 14 residues. Germline V gene sequence: CDR1 MDHEN, CDR2 SYDVKM. The ends lost 5 bases at V and 2 bases at J; junction bases unmatched: 5.